The 8 T cell receptor beta chains reported below all come from one sample, sequenced in a study of T cells after yellow fever vaccination. Each CDR3 protein is one row after TCRdb ran MiXCR on the 5' RACE reads. The sample lists around 610,000 distinct CDR3 sequences, approximately 13% occurring once. Here the sequenced sample was PBMCs, taken on the day of the yellow fever booster vaccination. The receptors here all came from a man aged 25-40 years who received the YFV17D yellow fever vaccine.

Only a few counts were recorded for this clonotype. The rearrangement links TRBV7-7 to TRBJ2-5, with 11 bases matching TRBD2. Germline V gives CDR1 SSHAT, CDR2 FNYEAQ (reference sequence). V lost 2 bases, J lost 1 base, and 3 bases stayed unmatched. CDR3 length equals 16 residues. As DNA, the CDR3 is TGTGCCAGCAGCTTACTCGGGACTAGCGGCCAAGAGACCCAGTACTTC. Translated, it gives CASSLLGTSGQETQYF. The whole variable domain, filled in from reference TRBV7-7 and TRBJ2-5, reads GAGVSQSPRYKVTKRGQDVTLRCDPISSHATLYWYQQALGQGPEFLTYFNYEAQPDKSGLPSDRFSAERPEGSISTLTIQRTEQRDSAMYRCASSLLGTSGQETQYFGPGTRLLVL.

The CDR3 loop reads CASTRPGAETQYF. DNA of the CDR3: TGTGCCAGCACTAGACCGGGCGCAGAGACCCAGTACTTC. The chain uses TRBV5-5 and TRBJ2-5; no clear D gene. Trimming pared 6 bases from V and 4 bases from J, leaving 13 bases between. This CDR3 is built from 13 residues. Germline CDR1 reads SGHKS; CDR2 reads YYEKEE (reference sequence).

The chain couples TRBV5-4 to TRBJ2-3; 10 nucleotides match TRBD2. Trimming cost V 0 bases and J 6 bases; bases outside gene matches: 4. CDR3 length: 15 residues. Germline V CDR1 and CDR2: SGHNT, YYREEE (reference sequence). The CDR3 DNA sequence: TGTGCCAGCAGCTTGGAGAGCGGGAGGGCTGATACGCAGTATTTT. Protein: CASSLESGRADTQYF.

This clonotype was counted only a few times. The chain employs TRBV7-9 and TRBJ2-7, with 12 bases fitting TRBD2. The CDR3 extends over 17 amino acids. The V and J ends lost 1 base and 3 bases, in that order; junction bases with no gene match: 7. Germline loops: CDR1 SEHNR, CDR2 FQNEAQ (reference sequence). CDR3 loop: CASSLGLASGRGYEQYF. Written as DNA, the CDR3 is TGTGCCAGCAGCTTAGGCCTGGCTAGCGGGAGGGGCTACGAGCAGTACTTC.

V usage is TRBV6-1 and J usage is TRBJ2-4; D uncertain. This CDR3 is 15 amino acids long. Trimming removed 6 bases from V and 0 bases from J, with 12 bases in between. CDR1 MNHNS and CDR2 SASEGT come from the germline V gene. The CDR3 DNA reads as TGTGCCAGCAGGCGAACAGAGCTAGCCAAAAACATTCAGTACTTC. It specifies CASRRTELAKNIQYF.

This clonotype was counted between two and nine times. The chain uses TRBV18 and TRBJ1-1; 7 bases map to TRBD1. Germline trimming cut 4 bases from V and 4 bases from J; bases unmatched to any gene: 6. This CDR3 is built from 14 residues. Germline CDR1 and CDR2: KGHSH and LQKENI. The CDR3 spells CASSHPTGITEAFF. In DNA form, the CDR3 reads TGTGCCAGCTCACACCCGACAGGGATCACTGAAGCTTTCTTT.

The chain employs TRBV27 and TRBJ1-1, with D perhaps matching TRBD1 (5 bases). V was clipped by 9 bases and J by 9 bases, with 14 bases between them. Germline values: CDR1 MNHEY, CDR2 SMNVEV (reference sequence). The CDR3 contains 11 residues. The CDR3 DNA reads as TGTGCCAGTGAGTACAGGCAGCAAGCTTTCTTT. Protein: CASEYRQQAFF.

The chain couples TRBV12-5 to TRBJ2-1, with TRBD1 identical over 10 bases. This CDR3 has 16 amino acids. Per germline, CDR1 LGHNT and CDR2 FRNRAP. V shed 5 bases and J 2 bases; nucleotides not matched to a gene: 6. The CDR3 DNA is TGTGCTAGTGGTACCGGGACAGGGGAGGCCTACAATGAGCAGTTCTTC. This gives the protein CASGTGTGEAYNEQFF.